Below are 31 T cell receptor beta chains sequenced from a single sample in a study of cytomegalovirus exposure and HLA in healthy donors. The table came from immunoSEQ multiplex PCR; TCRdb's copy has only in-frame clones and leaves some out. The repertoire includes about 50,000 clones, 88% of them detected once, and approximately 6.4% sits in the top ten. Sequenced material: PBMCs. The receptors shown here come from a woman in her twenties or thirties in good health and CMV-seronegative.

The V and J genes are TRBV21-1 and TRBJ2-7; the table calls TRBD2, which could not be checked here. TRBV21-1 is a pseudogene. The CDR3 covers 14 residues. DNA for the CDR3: TGTGCCAGCAGCAAATTTCGTCCGCGGTACGAGCAGTACTTC. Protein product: CASSKFRPRYEQYF.

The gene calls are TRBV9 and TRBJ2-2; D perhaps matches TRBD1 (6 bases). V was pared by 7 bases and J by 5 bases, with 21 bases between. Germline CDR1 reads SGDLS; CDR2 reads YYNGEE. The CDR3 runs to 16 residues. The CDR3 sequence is CASAQGTQFRTGELFF. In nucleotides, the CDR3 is TGTGCCAGCGCACAGGGCACACAGTTCCGAACCGGGGAGCTGTTTTTT.

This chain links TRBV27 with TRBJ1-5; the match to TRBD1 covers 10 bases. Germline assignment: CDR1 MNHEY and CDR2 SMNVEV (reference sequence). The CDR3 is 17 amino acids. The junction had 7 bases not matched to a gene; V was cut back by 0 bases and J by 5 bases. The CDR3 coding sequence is TGTGCCAGCAGTTTATCGCATCCGACAGGGGGCTATCAGCCCCAGCATTTT. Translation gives CASSLSHPTGGYQPQHF.

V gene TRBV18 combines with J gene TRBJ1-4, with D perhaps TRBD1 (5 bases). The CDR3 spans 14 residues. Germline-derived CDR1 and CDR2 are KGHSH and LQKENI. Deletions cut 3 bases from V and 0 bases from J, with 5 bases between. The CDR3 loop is CASSPTATNEKLFF. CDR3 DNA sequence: TGTGCCAGCTCACCGACAGCAACTAATGAAAAACTGTTTTTT.

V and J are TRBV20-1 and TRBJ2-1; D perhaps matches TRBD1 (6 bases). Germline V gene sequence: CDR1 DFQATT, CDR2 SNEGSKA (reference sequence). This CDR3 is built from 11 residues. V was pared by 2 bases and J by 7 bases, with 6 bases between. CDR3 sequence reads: CSARRGNEQFF. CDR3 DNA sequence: TGCAGTGCTAGAAGGGGGAATGAGCAGTTCTTC.

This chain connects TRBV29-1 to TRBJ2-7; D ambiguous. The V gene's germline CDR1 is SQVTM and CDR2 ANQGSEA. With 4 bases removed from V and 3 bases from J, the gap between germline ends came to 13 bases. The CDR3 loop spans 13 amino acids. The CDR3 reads CSVVSPSDYEQYF. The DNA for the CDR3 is TGCAGCGTTGTTTCACCCTCAGACTACGAGCAGTACTTC.

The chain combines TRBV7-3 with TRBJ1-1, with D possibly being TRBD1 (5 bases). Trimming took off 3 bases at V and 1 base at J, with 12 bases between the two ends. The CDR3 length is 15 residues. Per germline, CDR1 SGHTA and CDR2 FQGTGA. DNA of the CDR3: TGTGCCAGCAGCTTGTGGGGGGGGGAGAACACTGAAGCTTTCTTT. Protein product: CASSLWGGENTEAFF. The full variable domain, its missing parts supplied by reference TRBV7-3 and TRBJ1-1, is GAGVSQTPSNKVTEKGKYVELRCDPISGHTALYWYRQSLGQGPEFLIYFQGTGAADDSGLPNDRFFAVRPEGSVSTLKIQRTERGDSAVYLCASSLWGGENTEAFFGQGTRLTVV.

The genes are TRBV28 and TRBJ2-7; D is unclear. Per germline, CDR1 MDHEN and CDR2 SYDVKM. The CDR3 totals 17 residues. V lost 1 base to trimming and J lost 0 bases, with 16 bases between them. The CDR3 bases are TGTGCCAGCAGTTTATTCCTTCAGCGAAGCGACTCCTACGAGCAGTACTTC. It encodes CASSLFLQRSDSYEQYF.

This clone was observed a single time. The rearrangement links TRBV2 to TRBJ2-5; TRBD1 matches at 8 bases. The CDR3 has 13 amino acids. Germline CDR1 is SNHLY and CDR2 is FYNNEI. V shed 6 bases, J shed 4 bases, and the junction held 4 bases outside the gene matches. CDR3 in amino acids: CASRPGQGETQYF. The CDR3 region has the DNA TGTGCCAGCAGACCTGGACAGGGAGAGACCCAGTACTTC.

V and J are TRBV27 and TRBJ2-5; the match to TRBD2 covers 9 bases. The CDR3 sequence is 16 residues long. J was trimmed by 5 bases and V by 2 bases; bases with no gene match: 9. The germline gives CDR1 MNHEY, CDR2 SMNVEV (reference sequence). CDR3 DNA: TGTGCCAGCAGTTTAGGGCTAGCGGGATTGGAGGAGACCCAGTACTTC. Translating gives CASSLGLAGLEETQYF.

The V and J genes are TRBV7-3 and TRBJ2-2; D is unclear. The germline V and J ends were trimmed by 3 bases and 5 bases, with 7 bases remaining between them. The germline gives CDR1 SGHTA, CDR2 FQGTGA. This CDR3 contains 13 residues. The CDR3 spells CASSFQATGELFF. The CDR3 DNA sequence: TGTGCCAGCAGCTTCCAGGCAACCGGGGAGCTGTTTTTT.

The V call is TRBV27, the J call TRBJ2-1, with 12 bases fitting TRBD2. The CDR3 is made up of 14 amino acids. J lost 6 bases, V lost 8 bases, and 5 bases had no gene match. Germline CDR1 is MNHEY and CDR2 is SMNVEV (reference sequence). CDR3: CASSPGLAGNEQFF. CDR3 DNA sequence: TGTGCCAGCTCACCGGGACTAGCGGGCAATGAGCAGTTCTTC.

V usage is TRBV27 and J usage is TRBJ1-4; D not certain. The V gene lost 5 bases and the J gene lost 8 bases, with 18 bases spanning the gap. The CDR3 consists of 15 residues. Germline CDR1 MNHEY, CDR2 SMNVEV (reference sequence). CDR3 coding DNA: TGTGCCAGCAGTGGACTACCCTCCAAACGAGAAAAACTGTTTTTT. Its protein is CASSGLPSKREKLFF. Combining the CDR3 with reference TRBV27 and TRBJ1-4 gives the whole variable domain EAQVTQNPRYLITVTGKKLTVTCSQNMNHEYMSWYRQDPGLGLRQIYYSMNVEVTDKGDVPEGYKVSRKEKRNFPLILESPSPNQTSLYFCASSGLPSKREKLFFGSGTQLSVL.

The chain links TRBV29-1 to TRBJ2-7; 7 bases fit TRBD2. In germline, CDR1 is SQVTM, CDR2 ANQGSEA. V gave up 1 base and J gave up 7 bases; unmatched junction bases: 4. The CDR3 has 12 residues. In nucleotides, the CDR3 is TGCAGCGTTGAAGGGGAGGGTCCGGAGCAGTACTTC. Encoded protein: CSVEGEGPEQYF.

CDR3 sequence (DNA): TGTGCCAGCAGTGGAACCCGAAATCGACTTGACAATGAGCAGTTCTTC. It codes for CASSGTRNRLDNEQFF. This chain connects TRBV6-1 to TRBJ2-1; D gene uncertain. Trimming removed 4 bases at V and 5 bases at J, with 18 bases between. This CDR3 is 16 amino acids long. The germline gives CDR1 MNHNS, CDR2 SASEGT.

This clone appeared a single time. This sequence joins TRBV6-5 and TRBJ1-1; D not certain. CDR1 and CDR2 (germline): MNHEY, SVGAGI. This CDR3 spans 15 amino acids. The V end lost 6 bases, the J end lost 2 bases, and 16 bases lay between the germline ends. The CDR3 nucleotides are TGTGCCAGCAGCTCTACCAGACTGATTAACACTGAAGCTTTCTTT. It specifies CASSSTRLINTEAFF.

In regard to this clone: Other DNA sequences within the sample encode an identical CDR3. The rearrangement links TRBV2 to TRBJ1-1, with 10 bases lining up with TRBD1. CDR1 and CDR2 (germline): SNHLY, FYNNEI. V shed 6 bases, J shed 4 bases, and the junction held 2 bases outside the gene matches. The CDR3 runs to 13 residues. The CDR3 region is CASRGQGRTEAFF. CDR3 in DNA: TGTGCCAGCAGGGGACAGGGGCGCACTGAAGCTTTCTTT.

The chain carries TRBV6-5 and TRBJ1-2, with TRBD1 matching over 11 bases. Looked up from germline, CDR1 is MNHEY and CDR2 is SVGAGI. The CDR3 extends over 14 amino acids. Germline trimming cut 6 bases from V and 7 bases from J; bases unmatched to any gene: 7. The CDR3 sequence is CASRLTGTGGGYTF. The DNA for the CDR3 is TGTGCCAGCAGACTAACCGGGACAGGGGGTGGCTACACCTTC.

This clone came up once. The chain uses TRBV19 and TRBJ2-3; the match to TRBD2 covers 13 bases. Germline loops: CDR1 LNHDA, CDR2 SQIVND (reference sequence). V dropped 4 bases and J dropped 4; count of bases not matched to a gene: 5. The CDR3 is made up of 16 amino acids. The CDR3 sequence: CASSTLLAGGSDTQYF. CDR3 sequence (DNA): TGTGCCAGTAGTACCTTACTAGCGGGAGGGTCAGATACGCAGTATTTT. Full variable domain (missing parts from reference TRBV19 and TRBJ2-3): DGGITQSPKYLFRKEGQNVTLSCEQNLNHDAMYWYRQDPGQGLRLIYYSQIVNDFQKGDIAEGYSVSREKKESFPLTVTSAQKNPTAFYLCASSTLLAGGSDTQYFGPGTRLTVL.

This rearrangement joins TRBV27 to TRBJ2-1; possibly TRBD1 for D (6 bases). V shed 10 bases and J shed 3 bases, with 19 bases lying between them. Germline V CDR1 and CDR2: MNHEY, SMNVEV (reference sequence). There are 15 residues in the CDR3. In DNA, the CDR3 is TGTGCCACCTCAGGGGCCCCCCACTACTACAATGAGCAGTTCTTC. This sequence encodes CATSGAPHYYNEQFF.

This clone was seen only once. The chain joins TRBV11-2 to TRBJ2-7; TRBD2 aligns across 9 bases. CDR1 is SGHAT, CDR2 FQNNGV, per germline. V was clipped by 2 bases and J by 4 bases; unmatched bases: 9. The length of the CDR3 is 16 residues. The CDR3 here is CASSLFSGTSLYEQYF. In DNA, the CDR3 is TGTGCCAGCAGCTTATTCTCCGGGACTAGCTTGTACGAGCAGTACTTC. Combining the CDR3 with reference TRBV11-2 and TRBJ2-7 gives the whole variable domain EAGVAQSPRYKIIEKRQSVAFWCNPISGHATLYWYQQILGQGPKLLIQFQNNGVVDDSQLPKDRFSAERLKGVDSTLKIQPAKLEDSAVYLCASSLFSGTSLYEQYFGPGTRLTVT.

The CDR3 spells CASGQDYYTDTQYF. The CDR3, as DNA: TGTGCTAGTGGTCAGGACTATTACACAGATACGCAGTATTTT. The chain uses TRBV12-5 and TRBJ2-3, with TRBD2 as a possible D gene (6 bases). V lost 5 bases and J lost 2, with 11 bases in between. The CDR3 has 14 residues. Germline V gene lookup returns CDR1 LGHNT and CDR2 FRNRAP.

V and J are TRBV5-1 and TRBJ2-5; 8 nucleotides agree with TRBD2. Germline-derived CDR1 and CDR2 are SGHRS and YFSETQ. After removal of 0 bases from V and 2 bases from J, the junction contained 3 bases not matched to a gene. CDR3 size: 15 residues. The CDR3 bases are TGCGCCAGCAGCTTGGTATTAGCGGGGCAAGAGACCCAGTACTTC. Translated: CASSLVLAGQETQYF.

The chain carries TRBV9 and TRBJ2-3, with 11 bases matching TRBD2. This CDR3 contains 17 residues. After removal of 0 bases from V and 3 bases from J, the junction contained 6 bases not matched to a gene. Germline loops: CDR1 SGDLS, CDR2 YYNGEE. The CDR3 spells CASSVAGLAGTTDTQYF. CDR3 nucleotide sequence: TGTGCCAGCAGCGTAGCCGGACTAGCGGGTACTACAGATACGCAGTATTTT.

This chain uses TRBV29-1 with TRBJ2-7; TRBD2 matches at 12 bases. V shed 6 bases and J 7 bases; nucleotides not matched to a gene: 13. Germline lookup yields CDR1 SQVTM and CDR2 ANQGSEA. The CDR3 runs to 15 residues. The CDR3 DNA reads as TGCAGCGTAGAATATACGGGACTAGCGGGCAGGGAGCAGTACTTC. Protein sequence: CSVEYTGLAGREQYF.

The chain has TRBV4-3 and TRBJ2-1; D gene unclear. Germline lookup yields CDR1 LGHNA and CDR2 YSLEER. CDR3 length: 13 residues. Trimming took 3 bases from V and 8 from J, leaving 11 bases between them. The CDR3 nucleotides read TGCGCCAGCAGCCAGGCCCCTTGGTATGAGCAGTTCTTC. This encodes CASSQAPWYEQFF.

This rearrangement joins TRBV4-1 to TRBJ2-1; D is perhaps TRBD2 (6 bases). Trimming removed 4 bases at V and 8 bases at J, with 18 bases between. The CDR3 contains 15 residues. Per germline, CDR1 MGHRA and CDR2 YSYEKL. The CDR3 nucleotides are TGCGCCAGCAGCCCGACTAGAAGTGAAGGCGATGAGCAGTTCTTC. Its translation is CASSPTRSEGDEQFF.

For the CDR3, the DNA is TGCGCCAGCAGCCAAGATTCGGGTACAGGTTGGGGCAATCAGCCCCAGCATTTT. Its translation is CASSQDSGTGWGNQPQHF. V is TRBV4-1 and J is TRBJ1-5, with a possible D match to TRBD1 (5 bases). Germline V gene data show CDR1 as MGHRA and CDR2 as YSYEKL. V was pared by 0 bases and J by 2 bases, with 17 bases between. CDR3 length: 18 amino acids.

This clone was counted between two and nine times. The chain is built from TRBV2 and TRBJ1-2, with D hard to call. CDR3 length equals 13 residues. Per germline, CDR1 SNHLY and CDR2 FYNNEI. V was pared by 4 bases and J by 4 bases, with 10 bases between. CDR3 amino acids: CASSGDFFYGYTF. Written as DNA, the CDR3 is TGTGCCAGCAGTGGAGACTTCTTCTATGGCTACACCTTC. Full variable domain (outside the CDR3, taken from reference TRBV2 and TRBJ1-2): EPEVTQTPSHQVTQMGQEVILRCVPISNHLYFYWYRQILGQKVEFLVSFYNNEISEKSEIFDDQFSVERPDGSNFTLKIRSTKLEDSAMYFCASSGDFFYGYTFGSGTRLTVV.

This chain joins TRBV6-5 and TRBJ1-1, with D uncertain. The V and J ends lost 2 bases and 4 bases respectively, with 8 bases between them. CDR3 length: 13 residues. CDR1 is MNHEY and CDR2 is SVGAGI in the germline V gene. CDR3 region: CASSYDRSTEAFF. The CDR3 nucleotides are TGTGCCAGCAGTTACGATCGGAGCACTGAAGCTTTCTTT.

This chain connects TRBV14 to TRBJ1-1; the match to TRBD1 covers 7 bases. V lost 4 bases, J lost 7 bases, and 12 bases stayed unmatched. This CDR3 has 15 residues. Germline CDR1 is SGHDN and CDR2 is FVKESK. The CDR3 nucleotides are TGTGCCAGCAGCCGCGAGACAGGGATTTTTGGTGAAGCTTTCTTT. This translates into CASSRETGIFGEAFF.